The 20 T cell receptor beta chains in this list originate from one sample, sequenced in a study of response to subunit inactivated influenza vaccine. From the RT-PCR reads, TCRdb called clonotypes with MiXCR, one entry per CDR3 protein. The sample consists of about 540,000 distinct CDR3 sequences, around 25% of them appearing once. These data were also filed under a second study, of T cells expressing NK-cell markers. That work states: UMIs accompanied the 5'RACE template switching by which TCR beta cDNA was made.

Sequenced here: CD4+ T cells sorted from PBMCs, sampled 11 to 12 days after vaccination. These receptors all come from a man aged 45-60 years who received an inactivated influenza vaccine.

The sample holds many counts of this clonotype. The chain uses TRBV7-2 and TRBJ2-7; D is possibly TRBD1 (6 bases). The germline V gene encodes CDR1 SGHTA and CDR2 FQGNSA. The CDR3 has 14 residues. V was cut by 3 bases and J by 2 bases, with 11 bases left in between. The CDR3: CASSFTQGAYEQYF. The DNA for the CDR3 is TGTGCCAGCAGCTTTACACAGGGAGCCTACGAGCAGTACTTC.

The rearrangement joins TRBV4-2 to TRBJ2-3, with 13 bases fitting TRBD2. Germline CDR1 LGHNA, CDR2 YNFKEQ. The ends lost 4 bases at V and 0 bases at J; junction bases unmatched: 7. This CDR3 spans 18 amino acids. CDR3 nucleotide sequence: TGTGCCAGCAGCCCGCGGACTAGCGGGGGCTATAGCACAGATACGCAGTATTTT. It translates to CASSPRTSGGYSTDTQYF.

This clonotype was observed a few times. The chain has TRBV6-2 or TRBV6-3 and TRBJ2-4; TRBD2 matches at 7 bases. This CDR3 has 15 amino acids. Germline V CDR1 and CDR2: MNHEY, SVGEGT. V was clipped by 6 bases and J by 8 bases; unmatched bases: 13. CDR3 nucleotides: TGTGCCAGCAGACTGAGGTCGGGGAGGGGAGACATTCAGTACTTC. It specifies CASRLRSGRGDIQYF.

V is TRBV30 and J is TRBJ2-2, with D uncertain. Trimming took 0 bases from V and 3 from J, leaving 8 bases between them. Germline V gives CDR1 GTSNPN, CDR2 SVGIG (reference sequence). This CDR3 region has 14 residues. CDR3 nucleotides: TGTGCCTGGAGTGTCGGAGCGTACACCGGGGAGCTGTTTTTT. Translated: CAWSVGAYTGELFF.

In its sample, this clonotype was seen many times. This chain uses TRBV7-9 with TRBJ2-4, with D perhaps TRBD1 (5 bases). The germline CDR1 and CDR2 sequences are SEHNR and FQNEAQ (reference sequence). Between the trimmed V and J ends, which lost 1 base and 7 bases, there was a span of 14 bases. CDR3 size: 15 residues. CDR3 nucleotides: TGTGCCAGCAGCTTAGACCAGGGAAAGGGGAACATTCAGTACTTC. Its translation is CASSLDQGKGNIQYF.

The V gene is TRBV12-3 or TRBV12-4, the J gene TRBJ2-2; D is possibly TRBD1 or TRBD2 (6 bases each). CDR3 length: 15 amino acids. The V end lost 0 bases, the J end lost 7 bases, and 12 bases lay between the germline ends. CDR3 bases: TGTGCCAGCAGTTTAGCCCTCAGGGGAGGCGGGGAGCTGTTTTTT. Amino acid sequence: CASSLALRGGGELFF.

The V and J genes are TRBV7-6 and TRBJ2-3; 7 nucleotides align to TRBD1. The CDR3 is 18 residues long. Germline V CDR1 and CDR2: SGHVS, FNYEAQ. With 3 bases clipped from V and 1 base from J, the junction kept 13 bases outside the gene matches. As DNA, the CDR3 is TGTGCCAGCAGCTTGGCTCCGGGACAGCTTAGAGGCACAGATACGCAGTATTTT. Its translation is CASSLAPGQLRGTDTQYF.

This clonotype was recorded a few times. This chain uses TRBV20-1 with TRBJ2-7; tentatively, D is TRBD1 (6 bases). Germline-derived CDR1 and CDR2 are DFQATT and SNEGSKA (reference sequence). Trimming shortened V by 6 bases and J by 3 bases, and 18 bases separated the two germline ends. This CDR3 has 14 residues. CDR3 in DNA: TGCAGTGCCACCGGGACACCCGCCGGCTACGAGCAGTACTTC. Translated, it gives CSATGTPAGYEQYF.

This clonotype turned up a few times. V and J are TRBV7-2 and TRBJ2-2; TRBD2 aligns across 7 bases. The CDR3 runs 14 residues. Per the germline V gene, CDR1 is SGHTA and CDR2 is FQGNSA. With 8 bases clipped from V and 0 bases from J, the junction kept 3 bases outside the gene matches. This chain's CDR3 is CASGRGANTGELFF. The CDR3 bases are TGTGCCAGCGGTCGGGGGGCGAACACCGGGGAGCTGTTTTTT.

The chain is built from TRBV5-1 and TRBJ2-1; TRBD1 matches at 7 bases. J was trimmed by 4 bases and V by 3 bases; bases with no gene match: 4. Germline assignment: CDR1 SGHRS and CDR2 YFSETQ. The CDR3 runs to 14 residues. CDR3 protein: CASSSGQQYNEQFF. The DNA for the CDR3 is TGCGCCAGCAGCTCGGGACAGCAATACAATGAGCAGTTCTTC. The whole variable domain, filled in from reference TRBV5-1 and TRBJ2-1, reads KAGVTQTPRYLIKTRGQQVTLSCSPISGHRSVSWYQQTPGQGLQFLFEYFSETQRNKGNFPGRFSGRQFSNSRSEMNVSTLELGDSALYLCASSSGQQYNEQFFGPGTRLTVL.

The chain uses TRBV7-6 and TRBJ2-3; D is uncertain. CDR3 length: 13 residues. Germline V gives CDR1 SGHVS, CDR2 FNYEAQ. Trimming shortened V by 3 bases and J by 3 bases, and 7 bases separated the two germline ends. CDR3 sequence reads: CASSFTVTDTQYF. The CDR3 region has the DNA TGTGCCAGCAGCTTTACAGTGACAGATACGCAGTATTTT.

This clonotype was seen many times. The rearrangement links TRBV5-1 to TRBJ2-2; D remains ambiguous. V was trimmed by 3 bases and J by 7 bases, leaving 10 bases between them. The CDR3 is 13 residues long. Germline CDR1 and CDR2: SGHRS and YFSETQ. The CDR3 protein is CASSSSTLGELFF. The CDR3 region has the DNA TGCGCCAGCAGCTCGTCGACTCTCGGGGAGCTGTTTTTT.

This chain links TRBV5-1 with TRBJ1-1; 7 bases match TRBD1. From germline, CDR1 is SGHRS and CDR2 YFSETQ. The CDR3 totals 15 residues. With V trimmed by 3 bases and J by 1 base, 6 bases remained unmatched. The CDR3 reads CASSYATGRNTEAFF. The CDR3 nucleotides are TGCGCCAGCAGCTACGCGACAGGGCGGAACACTGAAGCTTTCTTT.

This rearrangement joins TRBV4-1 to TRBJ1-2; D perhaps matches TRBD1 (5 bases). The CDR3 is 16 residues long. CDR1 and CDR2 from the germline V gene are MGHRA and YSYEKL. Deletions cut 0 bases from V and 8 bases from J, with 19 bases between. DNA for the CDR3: TGCGCCAGCAGCCAAGATCAGAGGGGCGCCGGGGGAGGCTACACCTTC. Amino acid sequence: CASSQDQRGAGGGYTF.

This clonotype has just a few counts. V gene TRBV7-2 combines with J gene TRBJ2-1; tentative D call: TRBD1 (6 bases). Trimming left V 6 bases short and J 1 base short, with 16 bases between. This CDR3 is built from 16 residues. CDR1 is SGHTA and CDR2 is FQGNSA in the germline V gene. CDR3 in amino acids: CASRLTGTQSYNEQFF. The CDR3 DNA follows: TGTGCCAGCAGGTTGACCGGGACACAGTCCTACAATGAGCAGTTCTTC. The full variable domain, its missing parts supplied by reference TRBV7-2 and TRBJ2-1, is GAGVSQSPSNKVTEKGKDVELRCDPISGHTALYWYRQSLGQGLEFLIYFQGNSAPDKSGLPSDRFSAERTGGSVSTLTIQRTQQEDSAVYLCASRLTGTQSYNEQFFGPGTRLTVL.

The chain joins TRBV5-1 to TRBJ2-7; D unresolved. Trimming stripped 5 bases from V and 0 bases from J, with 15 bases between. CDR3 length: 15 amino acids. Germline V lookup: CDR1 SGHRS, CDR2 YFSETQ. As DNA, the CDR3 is TGCGCCAGCAGGGTGGGATCTAGGAGCTCCTACGAGCAGTACTTC. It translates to CASRVGSRSSYEQYF.

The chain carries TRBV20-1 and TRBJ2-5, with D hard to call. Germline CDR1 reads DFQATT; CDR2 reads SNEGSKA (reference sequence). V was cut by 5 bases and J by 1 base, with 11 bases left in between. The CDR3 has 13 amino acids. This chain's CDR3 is CSAGGYSQETQYF. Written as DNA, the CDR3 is TGCAGTGCTGGCGGCTATAGCCAAGAGACCCAGTACTTC.

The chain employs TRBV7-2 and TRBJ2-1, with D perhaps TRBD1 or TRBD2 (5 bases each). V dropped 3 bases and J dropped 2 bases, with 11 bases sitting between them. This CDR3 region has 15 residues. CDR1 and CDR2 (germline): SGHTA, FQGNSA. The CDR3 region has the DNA TGTGCCAGCAGCTTCGAACGGGGCACCTACAATGAGCAGTTCTTC. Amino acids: CASSFERGTYNEQFF.

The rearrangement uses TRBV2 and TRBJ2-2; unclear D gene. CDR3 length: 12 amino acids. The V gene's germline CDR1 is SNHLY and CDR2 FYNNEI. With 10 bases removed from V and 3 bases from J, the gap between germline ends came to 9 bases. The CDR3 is CATGSDTGELFF. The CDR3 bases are TGTGCCACAGGTTCTGACACCGGGGAGCTGTTTTTT.

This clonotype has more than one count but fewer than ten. CDR3 DNA: TGCGCCAGCAGCTTGGGACTAGCGGGAGCCCGACCCAGCTCCTACAATGAGCAGTTCTTC. It yields the protein CASSLGLAGARPSSYNEQFF. The chain combines TRBV5-1 with TRBJ2-1, with TRBD2 identical over 12 bases. V lost 0 bases to trimming and J lost 0 bases; unmatched junction nucleotides: 10. The CDR3 contains 20 residues. CDR1 and CDR2 (germline): SGHRS, YFSETQ. The variable domain in full, completed from reference TRBV5-1 and TRBJ2-1, reads KAGVTQTPRYLIKTRGQQVTLSCSPISGHRSVSWYQQTPGQGLQFLFEYFSETQRNKGNFPGRFSGRQFSNSRSEMNVSTLELGDSALYLCASSLGLAGARPSSYNEQFFGPGTRLTVL.